This T cell receptor beta chain was documented in a study of cytomegalovirus exposure and HLA in healthy donors (dated by TCRdb to between 2016 and 2019). For the study in its entirety: According to a later analysis, the approximately 130 validation repertoires were produced on the same platform as the roughly 700 repertoires of the first cohort. The aim of the study was to test whether cataloging public T cell receptors could identify signatures of past pathogen exposure. In addition to the first cohort of 666 subjects, a separate validation cohort of 130 or so different subjects was used. The study combined high-throughput TCR immunosequencing, statistical association of individual TCRs with disease status, and machine learning to predict cytomegalovirus infection status. Study-level results and caveats: The classifier was reported to diagnose cytomegalovirus status with high specificity and sensitivity in both the original cohort and the validation cohort. Subsequent analysis determined that TCRs grouped into clusters in the first cohort also showed a tendency toward co-occurrence across the 130 or so validation repertoires, and approximately 93% of cluster scores exceeded 0. It was suggested by the authors that the approach could potentially be generalized to other disease states and immunological phenotypes. The study listed over 150 TCR beta chains as associated with cytomegalovirus. In vitro tests confirmed that a few of the cytomegalovirus-associated TCR beta chains recognize cytomegalovirus antigens. Across donors, most TCR sequences were observed very rarely, whereas some public TCRs were present in many individuals. All 120 or so repertoires were used to score co-occurrence in the validation cohort in a later analysis, because that analysis had no HLA typing for the cohort.

After removal of 7 bases from V and 7 bases from J, the junction retains 10 bases not matched to a gene. According to the germline V gene (reference sequence), CDR1 reads LNHDA and CDR2 reads SQIVND. The CDR3 runs 14 amino acids, cysteine and phenylalanine included. Only CDR3 DNA remains: 42 bases, in frame from the first base. The library was made by the immunoSEQ multiplex PCR assay. Under the source paper's analysis protocol: A statistical classification framework was built for diagnosing cytomegalovirus status from the catalog of TCR beta chain sequences. Sourced from immuneACCESS, this table was stored by TCRdb with only in-frame sequences that have V and J called. A share of the clones is absent; for the studies checked, an unresolved V gene accounts for under half, and the remainder has no known explanation. That table is the source of V, J and clone size, and D and trimming were worked out from the DNA. The sample includes 140,000 to 150,000 clones, with roughly 89% observed a single time. 4.5% of the sample goes to the ten largest clones.

With regard to this clone: What this receptor recognizes is not known. It has no much larger one-base neighbor in the sample; base qualities were not kept.

The donors belonged to the validation cohort of 120 subjects, which was separate from the roughly 700-subject first cohort. The sample taken for sequencing was PBMCs. The rearrangement joined TRBV19 to TRBJ2-7, with 10 central nucleotides matching TRBD1. The sequence was collected from a young man in good health and CMV-seropositive. The CDR3 corresponds to CASNSGTGAGEQYF. The DNA sequence follows: TGTGCCAGTAATAGCGGGACAGGGGCTGGAGAGCAGTACTTC.